Presented here are 10 T cell receptor beta chains from one specimen sequenced in a study of OX40 agonist ivuxolimab in advanced cancers. TCRdb keeps only in-frame clones here, not all; method: immunoSEQ multiplex PCR. Here the sample spans about 120,000 clones, 85% to 90% being singletons. This sample comprised CD4+ or CD8+ T cells sorted from blood, obtained in a trial of the OX40 agonist ivuxolimab. The receptors were gathered from an adult with an advanced solid tumor such as melanoma, head and neck, liver or kidney cancer.

The chain has TRBV9 and TRBJ1-6; D call uncertain. This CDR3 spans 14 amino acids. Germline CDR1 reads SGDLS; CDR2 reads YYNGEE. V shed 3 bases and J shed 9 bases, with 13 bases lying between them. The CDR3 sequence: CASSATGMGSPLHF. The CDR3 region has the DNA TGTGCCAGCAGCGCCACGGGGATGGGTTCACCCCTCCACTTT.

The rearrangement links TRBV6-4 to TRBJ2-2; D is unclear. The CDR3 covers 12 residues. Trimming stripped 3 bases from V and 6 bases from J, with 5 bases between. The germline gives CDR1 MRHNA, CDR2 SNTAGT. The CDR3 coding sequence is TGTGCCAGCAGTGAGGCGCCCGGGGAGCTGTTTTTT. Its translation: CASSEAPGELFF.

Here the CDR3 DNA reads TGCGCCAGCAGCTTGGGCGGTTCGGGCACTGAAGCTTTCTTT. Protein: CASSLGGSGTEAFF. V usage is TRBV5-1 and J usage is TRBJ1-1; D ambiguous. This CDR3 has 14 residues. CDR1 and CDR2 from the germline V gene are SGHRS and YFSETQ. The V end lost 0 bases, the J end lost 4 bases, and 10 bases lay between the germline ends.

V usage is TRBV15 and J usage is TRBJ1-2; D is perhaps TRBD1 (5 bases). This CDR3 has 15 residues. Germline V CDR1 and CDR2: LNHNV, YYDKDF (reference sequence). V lost 0 bases and J 5 bases, leaving 13 bases between the germline ends. The CDR3 nucleotides read TGTGCCACCAGCAGAGATTTGGGGGGAGGATATGGCTACACCTTC. Translation gives CATSRDLGGGYGYTF.

This chain joins TRBV28 and TRBJ2-7; D unclear. Germline V gene lookup returns CDR1 MDHEN and CDR2 SYDVKM. The CDR3 is 12 residues long. Trimming pared 6 bases from V and 2 bases from J, leaving 8 bases between. CDR3 region: CASRDAPYEQYF. Here the CDR3 DNA reads TGTGCCAGCAGGGACGCCCCCTACGAGCAGTACTTC.

This clone was found once. The rearrangement links TRBV7-9 to TRBJ2-1, with 13 bases fitting TRBD2. The CDR3 extends over 18 amino acids. Germline V lookup: CDR1 SEHNR, CDR2 FQNEAQ (reference sequence). Unmatched junction bases numbered 13, after V lost 5 bases and J lost 6 bases. CDR3 amino acids: CASSPQPQLAGGLNEQFF. The CDR3 bases are TGTGCCAGCAGCCCCCAGCCCCAACTAGCGGGGGGGCTCAATGAGCAGTTCTTC.

The rearrangement uses TRBV5-1 and TRBJ2-3; the D is unclear. V dropped 0 bases and J dropped 2 bases, with 7 bases sitting between them. CDR3 length: 14 amino acids. Germline-derived CDR1 and CDR2 are SGHRS and YFSETQ. Here the CDR3 DNA reads TGCGCCAGCAGCTTGGGGTCAGCCACAGATACGCAGTATTTT. It encodes CASSLGSATDTQYF. The whole variable domain, remainder taken from reference TRBV5-1 and TRBJ2-3, is KAGVTQTPRYLIKTRGQQVTLSCSPISGHRSVSWYQQTPGQGLQFLFEYFSETQRNKGNFPGRFSGRQFSNSRSEMNVSTLELGDSALYLCASSLGSATDTQYFGPGTRLTVL.

This clone was recorded once. The chain couples TRBV18 to TRBJ2-5; TRBD1 or TRBD2 may be the D gene (5 bases each). The CDR3 length is 14 residues. Trimming cost V 0 bases and J 5 bases, with 10 bases left between them. Germline CDR1 reads KGHSH; CDR2 reads LQKENI. CDR3 DNA: TGTGCCAGCTCACCACCGGGGGTAGGCGAGACCCAGTACTTC. Translated, it gives CASSPPGVGETQYF.

CDR3 protein: CASSAAGIAGANVLTF. The CDR3 region has the DNA TGCGCCAGCTCGGCGGCAGGGATAGCCGGGGCCAACGTCCTGACTTTC. This chain joins TRBV5-1 and TRBJ2-6; D possibly corresponds to TRBD1 (5 bases). V was cut by 7 bases and J by 4 bases, with 18 bases left in between. CDR3 length equals 16 residues. The V gene's germline CDR1 is SGHRS and CDR2 YFSETQ.

CDR3 sequence: CAWRGATDTQYF. The CDR3, as DNA: TGTGCCTGGAGGGGCGCGACAGATACGCAGTATTTT. V and J are TRBV30 and TRBJ2-3; D gene uncertain. This CDR3 has 12 amino acids. Germline V gene lookup returns CDR1 GTSNPN and CDR2 SVGIG (reference sequence). V was trimmed by 3 bases and J by 3 bases, leaving 7 bases between them. Variable domain in full (rest from reference TRBV30 and TRBJ2-3): SQTIHQWPATLVQPVGSPLSLECTVEGTSNPNLYWYRQAAGRGLQLLFYSVGIGQISSEVPQNLSASRPQDRQFILSSKKLLLSDSGFYLCAWRGATDTQYFGPGTRLTVL.